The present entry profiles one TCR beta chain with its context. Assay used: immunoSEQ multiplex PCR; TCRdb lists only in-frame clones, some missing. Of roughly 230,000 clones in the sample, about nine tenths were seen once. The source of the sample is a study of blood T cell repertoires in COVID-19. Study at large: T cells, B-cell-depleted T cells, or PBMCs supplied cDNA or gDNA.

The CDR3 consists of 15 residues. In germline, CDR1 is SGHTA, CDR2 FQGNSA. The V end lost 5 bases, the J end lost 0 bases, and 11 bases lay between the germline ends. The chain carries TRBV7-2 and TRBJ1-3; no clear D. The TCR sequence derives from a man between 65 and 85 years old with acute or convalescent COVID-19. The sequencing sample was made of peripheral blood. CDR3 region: CASSPSRISGNTIYF. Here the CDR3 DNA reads TGTGCCAGCAGCCCCTCGAGGATCTCTGGAAACACCATATATTTT.